These 7 T cell receptor beta chains were all obtained from the same sample, sequenced in a study of blood T cell repertoires in COVID-19. Repertoires were generated with immunoSEQ multiplex PCR, while TCRdb's copy carries only in-frame clones and drops some. The sample contains 150,000 to 200,000 clones, just under 80% of which appear only once. Sequenced sample: peripheral blood. These receptors were collected from a man between 65 and 85 years old with active or convalescent COVID-19.

This clone has ten or more counts. Different DNA sequences within this sample yield the same CDR3. CDR3 region: CAISESRGTYEQYF. The CDR3 region has the DNA TGTGCCATCAGTGAGTCGAGAGGAACCTACGAGCAGTACTTC. The chain combines TRBV10-3 with TRBJ2-7; unclear D gene. The length of the CDR3 is 14 residues. Germline lookup yields CDR1 ENHRY and CDR2 SYGVKD. V was pared by 0 bases and J by 2 bases, with 8 bases between.

This chain joins TRBV14 and TRBJ1-2; 8 bases match TRBD1. With 0 bases clipped from V and 8 bases from J, the junction kept 5 bases outside the gene matches. The germline V gene encodes CDR1 SGHDN and CDR2 FVKESK. This CDR3 has 14 residues. The CDR3 DNA is TGTGCCAGCAGCCAAGAGCAGGGGGCGTGGGGCTACACCTTC. It yields the protein CASSQEQGAWGYTF. The full variable domain, completed using reference TRBV14 and TRBJ1-2, is EAGVTQFPSHSVIEKGQTVTLRCDPISGHDNLYWYRRVMGKEIKFLLHFVKESKQDESGMPNNRFLAERTGGTYSTLKVQPAELEDSGVYFCASSQEQGAWGYTFGSGTRLTVV.

The chain is built from TRBV2 and TRBJ2-6; D is unresolved. CDR1 and CDR2 (germline): SNHLY, FYNNEI. Trimming removed 7 bases from V and 1 base from J, with 5 bases in between. The CDR3 has 13 residues. The CDR3 here is CASTSSGANVLTF. The CDR3 region has the DNA TGTGCCAGCACGTCGTCTGGGGCCAACGTCCTGACTTTC.

V usage is TRBV7-8 and J usage is TRBJ2-5; D perhaps matches TRBD1 (7 bases). The CDR3 is 15 residues long. Per germline, CDR1 SGHVS and CDR2 FQNEAQ. V gave up 2 bases and J gave up 9 bases, with 19 bases separating them. The CDR3 DNA is TGTGCCAGCAGCTTACTTACGGGGGACAGAGGATCCCAGTACTTC. Amino acids: CASSLLTGDRGSQYF.

The J gene is TRBJ1-5, the V gene TRBV19; no clear D gene. Germline values: CDR1 LNHDA, CDR2 SQIVND (reference sequence). The CDR3 runs to 15 residues. V lost 6 bases and J 2 bases, leaving 14 bases between the germline ends. CDR3 loop: CASSSTGDGNQPQHF. CDR3 DNA: TGTGCCAGTAGCTCCACGGGAGACGGCAATCAGCCCCAGCATTTT. Supplemented by reference TRBV19 and TRBJ1-5, the full variable domain reads DGGITQSPKYLFRKEGQNVTLSCEQNLNHDAMYWYRQDPGQGLRLIYYSQIVNDFQKGDIAEGYSVSREKKESFPLTVTSAQKNPTAFYLCASSSTGDGNQPQHFGDGTRLSIL.

CDR3 amino acids: CASSSRGGQGYSYEQYF. The DNA of the CDR3 is TGTGCCAGCAGTTCAAGAGGGGGACAGGGGTACTCCTACGAGCAGTACTTC. The chain uses TRBV27 and TRBJ2-7, with TRBD1 matching 10 bases. J gave up 0 bases and V 4 bases, and 9 bases lay outside the gene matches. This CDR3 comprises 17 residues. The germline CDR1 and CDR2 sequences are MNHEY and SMNVEV (reference sequence).

This clone has just a few counts. The CDR3 protein is CASSIATNESPLHF. CDR3 bases: TGTGCCAGTAGTATAGCCACTAACGAGTCACCCCTCCACTTT. The chain is built from TRBV19 and TRBJ1-6; unclear D gene. Germline V gene data show CDR1 as LNHDA and CDR2 as SQIVND (reference sequence). V was pared by 1 base and J by 10 bases, with 11 bases between. There are 14 residues in the CDR3.